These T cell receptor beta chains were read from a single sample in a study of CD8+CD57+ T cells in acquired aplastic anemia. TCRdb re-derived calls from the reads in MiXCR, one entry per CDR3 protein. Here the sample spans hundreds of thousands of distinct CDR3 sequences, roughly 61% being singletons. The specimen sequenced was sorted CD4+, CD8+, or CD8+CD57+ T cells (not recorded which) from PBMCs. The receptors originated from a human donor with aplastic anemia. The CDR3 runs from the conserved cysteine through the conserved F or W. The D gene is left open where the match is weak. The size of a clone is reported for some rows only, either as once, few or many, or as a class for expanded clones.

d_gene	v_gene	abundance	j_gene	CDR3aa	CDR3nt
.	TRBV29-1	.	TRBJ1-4	CSVCTLGEGAANEKLFF	TGCAGCGTTTGCACCCTCGGGGAAGGGGCGGCTAATGAAAAACTGTTTTTT
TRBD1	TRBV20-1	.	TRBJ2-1	CSGTGNNEQFF	TGCAGTGGGACAGGAAACAATGAGCAGTTCTTC
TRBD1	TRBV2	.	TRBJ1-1	CASSTGGHTEAFF	TGTGCCAGCAGTACAGGGGGGCACACTGAAGCTTTCTTT
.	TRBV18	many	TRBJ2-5	CASSPRGVTQETQYF	TGTGCCAGCTCACCACGGGGGGTGACACAAGAGACCCAGTACTTC
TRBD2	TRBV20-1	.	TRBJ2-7	CSASGKREPYEQYF	TGCAGTGCTAGTGGGAAGCGGGAGCCCTACGAGCAGTACTTC
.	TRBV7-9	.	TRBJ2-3	CASSPNSAPGTDTQYF	TGTGCCAGCAGCCCGAATTCGGCCCCAGGCACAGATACGCAGTATTTT
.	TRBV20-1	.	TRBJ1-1	CSAREDSPEAFF	TGCAGTGCTAGAGAGGACAGCCCTGAAGCTTTCTTT
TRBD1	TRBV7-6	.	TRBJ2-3	CASSYDRGRADTQYF	TGTGCCAGCAGCTACGACAGGGGTCGGGCAGATACGCAGTATTTT
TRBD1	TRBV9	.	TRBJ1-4	CASSVGQSNEKLFF	TGTGCCAGCAGCGTGGGACAGAGTAATGAAAAACTGTTTTTT
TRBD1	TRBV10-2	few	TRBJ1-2	CASSERRGREGYTF	TGCGCCAGCAGTGAGCGCAGGGGGCGCGAGGGCTACACCTTC
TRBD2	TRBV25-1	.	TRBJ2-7	CASRGGGAASYEQYF	TGTGCCAGCCGGGGGGGGGGGGCTGCATCCTACGAGCAGTACTTC
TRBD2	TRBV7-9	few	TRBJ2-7	CASRPGGGREQYF	TGTGCCAGCAGACCGGGGGGGGGACGCGAGCAGTACTTC
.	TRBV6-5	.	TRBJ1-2	CASSYSLGTVYGYTF	TGTGCCAGCAGTTACAGTCTCGGAACGGTCTATGGCTACACCTTC
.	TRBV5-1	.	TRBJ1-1	CASSLAGPDTEAFF	TGCGCCAGCAGCTTGGCGGGGCCAGACACTGAAGCTTTCTTT
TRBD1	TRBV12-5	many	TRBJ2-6	CASGRTGGLSGANVLTF	TGTGCTAGTGGTAGGACAGGGGGCCTCTCTGGGGCCAACGTCCTGACTTTC
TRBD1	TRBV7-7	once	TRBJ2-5	CASSSRGQGLKETQYF	TGTGCTAGCAGCTCACGGGGACAGGGGCTAAAAGAGACCCAGTACTTC
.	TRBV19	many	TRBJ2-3	CASSIQSAQDTQYF	TGTGCCAGTAGTATTCAAAGTGCCCAGGATACGCAGTATTTT
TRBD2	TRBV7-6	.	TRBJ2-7	CASSPDGGGGSLEQYF	TGTGCCAGCAGCCCGGACGGTGGGGGGGGTTCGCTCGAGCAGTACTTC
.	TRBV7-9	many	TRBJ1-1	CASNPTGLTTMNTEAFF	TGTGCCAGCAACCCGACAGGACTGACCACCATGAACACTGAAGCTTTCTTT
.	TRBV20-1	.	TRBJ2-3	CSAWDWGTDTQYF	TGCAGTGCCTGGGACTGGGGGACAGATACGCAGTATTTT
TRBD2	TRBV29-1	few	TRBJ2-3	CSVVLHLLAGGAQDTQYF	TGCAGCGTTGTCCTCCATCTTTTAGCGGGGGGGGCCCAAGATACGCAGTATTTT
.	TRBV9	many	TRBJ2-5	CASSVDLQETQYF	TGTGCCAGCAGCGTAGACCTCCAAGAGACCCAGTACTTC
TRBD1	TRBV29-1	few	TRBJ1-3	CSVKQGARGNTIYF	TGCAGCGTAAAACAGGGGGCACGGGGAAACACCATATATTTT
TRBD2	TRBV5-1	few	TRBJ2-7	CASSLGTSGNTYEQYF	TGCGCCAGCAGCTTGGGGACTAGCGGGAACACCTACGAGCAGTACTTT
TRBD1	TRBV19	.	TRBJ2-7	CASSIDGAGGSYEQYF	TGTGCCAGTAGTATAGATGGGGCAGGGGGCTCCTACGAGCAGTACTTC
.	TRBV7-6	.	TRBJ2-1	CASKVQGQSYNEQFF	TGTGCCAGCAAGGTGCAGGGCCAATCCTACAATGAGCAGTTCTTC
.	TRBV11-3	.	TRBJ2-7	CASSSPRQYEQYF	TGTGCCAGCAGCTCCCCCCGACAATACGAGCAGTACTTC
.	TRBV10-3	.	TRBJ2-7	CAINFSPAYEQYF	TGTGCCATCAATTTCTCGCCGGCCTACGAGCAGTACTTC
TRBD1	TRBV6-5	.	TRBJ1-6	CASSNGTGIDNSPLHF	TGTGCCAGCAGTAACGGGACAGGTATTGATAATTCACCCCTCCACTTT
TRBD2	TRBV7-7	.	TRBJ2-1	CASSLTSPEGGYNEQFF	TGTGCCAGCTCCTTGACTAGCCCTGAAGGTGGTTACAATGAGCAGTTCTTC
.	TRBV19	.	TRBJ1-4	CASSPGNPGTEKLFF	TGTGCCAGTAGTCCAGGCAATCCAGGGACTGAAAAACTGTTTTTT
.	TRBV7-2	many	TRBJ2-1	CASRGLSYNEQFF	TGTGCCAGTCGAGGGCTCTCCTACAATGAGCAGTTCTTC
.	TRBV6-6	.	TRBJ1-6	CASSRGGYNSPLHF	TGTGCCAGCAGTAGGGGCGGCTATAATTCACCCCTCCACTTT
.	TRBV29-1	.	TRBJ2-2	CSVRWAGPELFF	TGCAGCGTCAGGTGGGCGGGCCCGGAGCTGTTTTTT
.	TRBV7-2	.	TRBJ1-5	CASSLILQVNQPQHF	TGTGCCAGCAGCTTAATCTTGCAGGTTAATCAGCCCCAGCATTTT
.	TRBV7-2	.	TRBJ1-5	CASSSGREAQHF	TGTGCCAGCAGCTCCGGACGGGAAGCCCAGCATTTT
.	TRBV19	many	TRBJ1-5	CASSTVNSNQPQHF	TGTGCCAGTAGTACCGTAAATAGCAATCAGCCCCAGCATTTT
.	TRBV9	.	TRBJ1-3	CASSEQGPSSGNTIYF	TGTGCCAGCAGCGAACAGGGACCCAGCTCTGGAAACACCATATATTTT
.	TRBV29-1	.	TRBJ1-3	CSVEQISGNTIYF	TGCAGCGTTGAACAGATCTCTGGAAACACCATATATTTT
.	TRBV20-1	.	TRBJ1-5	CSARDKVGRQLHGQPQHF	TGCAGTGCTAGAGATAAGGTCGGACGGCAGTTGCACGGTCAGCCCCAGCATTTT
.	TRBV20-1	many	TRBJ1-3	CSATSGRVRNTIYF	TGCAGTGCTACCTCTGGCAGGGTGAGAAACACCATATATTTT
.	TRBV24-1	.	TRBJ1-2	CATSDFNYGYTF	TGTGCCACCAGTGATTTTAACTATGGCTACACCTTC
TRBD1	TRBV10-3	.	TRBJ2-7	CASKTGTARYEQYF	TGTGCCTCAAAGACAGGGACAGCTAGATACGAGCAGTACTTC
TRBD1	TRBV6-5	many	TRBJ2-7	CASTPGQGVYEQYF	TGTGCCAGCACCCCGGGACAGGGTGTTTACGAGCAGTACTTC
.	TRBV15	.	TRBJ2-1	CATSRDTRAYNEQFF	TGTGCCACCAGCAGAGACACAAGGGCCTACAATGAGCAGTTCTTC
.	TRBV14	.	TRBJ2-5	CASSQWSETQYF	TGTGCCAGCAGCCAATGGTCGGAGACCCAGTACTTC
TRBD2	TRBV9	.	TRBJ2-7	CASSAGGGAASYEQYF	TGTGCCAGCAGCGCGGGAGGGGGGGCTGCATCCTACGAGCAGTACTTC
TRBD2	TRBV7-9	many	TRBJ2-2	CASGPPREGTGELFF	TGTGCCAGCGGACCCCCAAGGGAGGGAACCGGGGAGCTGTTTTTT
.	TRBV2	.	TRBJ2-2	CASSERGDNAGELFF	TGTGCCAGCAGTGAGCGAGGGGACAACGCCGGGGAGCTGTTTTTT
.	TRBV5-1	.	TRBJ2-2	CASILAGELFF	TGCGCCAGCATCCTTGCCGGGGAGCTGTTTTTT
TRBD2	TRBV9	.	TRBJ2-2	CASNAGGRTNTGELFF	TGTGCCAGCAACGCCGGGGGGAGAACGAACACCGGGGAGCTGTTTTTT
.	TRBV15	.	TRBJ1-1	CASSLVSFLTEDTEAFF	TGTGCCAGCAGCTTAGTCTCCTTTTTGACGGAGGACACTGAAGCTTTCTTT
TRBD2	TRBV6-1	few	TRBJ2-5	CASSETSGSQETQYF	TGTGCCAGCAGTGAAACTAGCGGGAGCCAAGAGACCCAGTACTTC
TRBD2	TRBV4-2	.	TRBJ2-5	CASSQVASGPEQETQYF	TGTGCCAGCAGCCAAGTGGCTAGCGGGCCGGAACAAGAGACCCAGTACTTC
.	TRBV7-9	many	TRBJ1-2	CASSLRQGPYGYTF	TGTGCCAGCAGCTTACGTCAGGGACCTTATGGCTACACCTTC
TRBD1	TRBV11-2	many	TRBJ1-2	CASSLDRAYGYTF	TGTGCCAGCAGTTTAGACAGGGCCTATGGCTACACCTTC
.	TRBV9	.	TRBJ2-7	CASSQDRLGSLGFYEQYF	TGTGCCAGCAGCCAAGATAGGTTAGGTAGCCTCGGGTTCTACGAGCAGTACTTC
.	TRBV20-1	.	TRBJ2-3	CSAQVAGTDTQYF	TGCAGTGCCCAGGTGGCGGGCACAGATACGCAGTATTTT
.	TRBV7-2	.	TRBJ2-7	CASSLFGKNEQYF	TGTGCCAGCAGCTTGTTCGGGAAGAACGAGCAGTACTTC